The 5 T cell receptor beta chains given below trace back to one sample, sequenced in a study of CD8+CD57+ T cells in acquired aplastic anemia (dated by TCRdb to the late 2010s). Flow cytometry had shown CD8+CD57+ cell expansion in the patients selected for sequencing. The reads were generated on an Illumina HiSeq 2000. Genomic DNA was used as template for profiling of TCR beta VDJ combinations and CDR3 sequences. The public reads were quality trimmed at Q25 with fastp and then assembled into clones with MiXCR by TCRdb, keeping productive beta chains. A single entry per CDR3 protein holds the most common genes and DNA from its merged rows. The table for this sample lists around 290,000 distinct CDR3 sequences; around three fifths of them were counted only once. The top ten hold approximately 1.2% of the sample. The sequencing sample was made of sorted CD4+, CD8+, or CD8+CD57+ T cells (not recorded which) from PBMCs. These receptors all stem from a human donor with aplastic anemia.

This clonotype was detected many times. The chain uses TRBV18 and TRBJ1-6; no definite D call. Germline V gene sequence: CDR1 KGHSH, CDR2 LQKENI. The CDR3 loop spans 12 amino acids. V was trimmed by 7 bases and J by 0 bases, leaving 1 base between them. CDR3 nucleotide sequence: TGTGCCAGCTTCTCCTATAATTCACCCCTCCACTTT. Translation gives CASFSYNSPLHF.

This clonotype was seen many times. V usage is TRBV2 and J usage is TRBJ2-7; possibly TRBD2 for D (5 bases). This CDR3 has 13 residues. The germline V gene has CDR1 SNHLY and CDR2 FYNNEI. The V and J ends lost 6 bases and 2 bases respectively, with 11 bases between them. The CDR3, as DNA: TGTGCCAGCAGAGGACCGGGGACCTACGAGCAGTACTTC. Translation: CASRGPGTYEQYF.

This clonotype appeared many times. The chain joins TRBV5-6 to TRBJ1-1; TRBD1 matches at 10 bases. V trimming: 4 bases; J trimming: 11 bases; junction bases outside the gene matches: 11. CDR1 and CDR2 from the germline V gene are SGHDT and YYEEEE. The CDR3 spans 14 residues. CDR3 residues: CASSPWDRGLFAFF. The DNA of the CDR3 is TGTGCCAGCAGCCCGTGGGACAGGGGCCTCTTTGCTTTCTTT.

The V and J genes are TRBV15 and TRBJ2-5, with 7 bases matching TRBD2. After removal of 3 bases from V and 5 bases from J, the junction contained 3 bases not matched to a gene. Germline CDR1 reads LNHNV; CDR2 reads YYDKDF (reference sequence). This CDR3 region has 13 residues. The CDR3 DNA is TGTGCCACCAGCAGGGGGAGGGACGAGACCCAGTACTTC. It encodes CATSRGRDETQYF.

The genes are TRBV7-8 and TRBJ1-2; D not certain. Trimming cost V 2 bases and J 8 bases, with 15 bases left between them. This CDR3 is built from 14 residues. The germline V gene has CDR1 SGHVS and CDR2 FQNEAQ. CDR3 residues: CASSLISGVQGYTF. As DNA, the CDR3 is TGTGCCAGCAGCTTAATATCTGGGGTACAGGGCTACACCTTC. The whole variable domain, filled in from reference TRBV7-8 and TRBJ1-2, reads GAGVSQSPRYKVAKRGQDVALRCDPISGHVSLFWYQQALGQGPEFLTYFQNEAQLDKSGLPSDRFFAERPEGSVSTLKIQRTQQEDSAVYLCASSLISGVQGYTFGSGTRLTVV.